The clone carrying this T cell receptor beta chain showed up many times. RNA transcripts served as template for amplifying TCR beta CDR3 sequences. RT-PCR was first run with HTBI primers, then multiplex PCR in a second round. TCRdb reprocessed the multiplex PCR reads with MiXCR, giving one entry per CDR3 protein. The data contain around 520,000 distinct CDR3 sequences, less than 40% of them singletons. The ends were cut back, 0 bases at V and 3 bases at J, with 27 bases in the middle. The CDR3 extends over 21 amino acids. Per the germline V gene, CDR1 is ENHRY and CDR2 is SYGVKD. These data belong to a study of Graves' ophthalmopathy and Graves' hyperthyroidism.

The sequenced sample was peripheral blood or thyroid tissue (not recorded which). This TCR was sampled from an adult man with Graves' hyperthyroidism. The chain combines TRBV10-3 with TRBJ1-3, with a tentative D call TRBD1 (6 bases). The CDR3 nucleotides read TGTGCCATCAGTGAGTCCCTCCGATCTCTGGACAGATTCTTCCGTGGAAACACCATATATTTT. Translated, it gives CAISESLRSLDRFFRGNTIYF.